Below, one TCR beta chain is given with its context. The data were taken from a study of shared clonotypes between healthy human individuals. Method: immunoSEQ multiplex PCR; TCRdb's copy keeps in-frame clones and lacks some. The sample shows a few hundred thousand clones, just over 95% of them seen only once. The V end lost 2 bases, the J end lost 2 bases, and 14 bases lay between the germline ends. The CDR3 runs 16 residues. CDR1 SGHRS and CDR2 YFSETQ come from the germline V gene. The sequence derives from a man aged 30-40 years in good health. The J gene is TRBJ2-1, the V gene TRBV5-1, with D perhaps matching TRBD1 (6 bases). What was sequenced was memory CD8+ T cells sorted from blood. Subset here: CD45RO+ cells pooled with CCR7-negative TemRA cells. The CDR3 loop reads CASSLRGLGPYNEQFF. Written as DNA, the CDR3 is TGCGCCAGCAGCTTAAGGGGGTTAGGGCCCTACAATGAGCAGTTCTTC.